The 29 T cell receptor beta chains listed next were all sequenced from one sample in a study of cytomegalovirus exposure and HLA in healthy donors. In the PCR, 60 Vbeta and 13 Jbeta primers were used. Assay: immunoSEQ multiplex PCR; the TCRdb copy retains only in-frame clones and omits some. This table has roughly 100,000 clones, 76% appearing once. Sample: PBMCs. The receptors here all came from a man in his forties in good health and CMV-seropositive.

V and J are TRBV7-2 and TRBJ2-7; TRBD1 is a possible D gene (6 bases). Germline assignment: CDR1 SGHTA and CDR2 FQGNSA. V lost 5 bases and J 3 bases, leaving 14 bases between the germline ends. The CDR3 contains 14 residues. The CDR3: CASSPPPGVYEQYF. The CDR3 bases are TGTGCCAGCAGCCCTCCCCCAGGGGTCTACGAGCAGTACTTC.

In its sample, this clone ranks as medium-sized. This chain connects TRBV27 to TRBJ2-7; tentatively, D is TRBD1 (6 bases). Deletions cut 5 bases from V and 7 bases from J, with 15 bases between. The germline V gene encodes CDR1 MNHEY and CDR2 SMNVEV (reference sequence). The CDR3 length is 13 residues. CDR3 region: CASSPAGATEQYF. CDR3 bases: TGTGCCAGCAGTCCTGCAGGGGCTACGGAGCAGTACTTC.

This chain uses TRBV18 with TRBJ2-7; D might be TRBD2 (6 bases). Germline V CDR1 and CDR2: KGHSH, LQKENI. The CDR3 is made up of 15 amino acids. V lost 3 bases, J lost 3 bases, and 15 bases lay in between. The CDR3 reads CASSPSAGRSYEQYF. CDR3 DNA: TGTGCCAGCTCACCCTCGGCGGGGCGGAGCTACGAGCAGTACTTC.

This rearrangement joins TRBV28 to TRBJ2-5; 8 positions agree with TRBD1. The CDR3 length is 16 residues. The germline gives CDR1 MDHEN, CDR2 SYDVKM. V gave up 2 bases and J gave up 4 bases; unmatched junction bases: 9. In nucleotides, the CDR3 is TGTGCCAGCAGTTTAGAGGCCAGGGGGCCGGCAGAGACCCAGTACTTC. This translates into CASSLEARGPAETQYF.

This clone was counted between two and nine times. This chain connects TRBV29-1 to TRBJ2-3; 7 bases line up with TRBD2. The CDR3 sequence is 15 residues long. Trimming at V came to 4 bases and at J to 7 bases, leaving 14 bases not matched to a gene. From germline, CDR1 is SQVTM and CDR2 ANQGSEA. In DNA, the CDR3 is TGCAGCGTTGTTTTTCGAGGGAGGGCCGGGAATACGCAGTATTTT. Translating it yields CSVVFRGRAGNTQYF.

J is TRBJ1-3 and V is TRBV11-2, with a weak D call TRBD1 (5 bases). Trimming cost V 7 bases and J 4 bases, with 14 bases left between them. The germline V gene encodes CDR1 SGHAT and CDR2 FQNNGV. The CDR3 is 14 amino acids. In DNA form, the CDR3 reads TGTGCCAGCACCCGGGCAGGGCCCGGAAACACCATATATTTT. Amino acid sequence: CASTRAGPGNTIYF.

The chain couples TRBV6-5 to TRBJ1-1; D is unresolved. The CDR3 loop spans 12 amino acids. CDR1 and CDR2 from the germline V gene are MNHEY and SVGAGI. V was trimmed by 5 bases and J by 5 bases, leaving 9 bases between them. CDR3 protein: CASSPSTTEAFF. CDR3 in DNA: TGTGCCAGCAGTCCTTCGACAACTGAAGCTTTCTTT.

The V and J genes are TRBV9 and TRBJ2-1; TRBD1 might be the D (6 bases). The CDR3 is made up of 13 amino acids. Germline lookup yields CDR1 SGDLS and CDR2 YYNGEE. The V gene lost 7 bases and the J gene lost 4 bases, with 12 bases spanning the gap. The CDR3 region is CASSSRGYNEQFF. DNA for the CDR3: TGTGCCAGCTCAAGTAGGGGGTACAATGAGCAGTTCTTC. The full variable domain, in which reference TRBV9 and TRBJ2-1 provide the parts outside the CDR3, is DSGVTQTPKHLITATGQRVTLRCSPRSGDLSVYWYQQSLDQGLQFLIQYYNGEERAKGNILERFSAQQFPDLHSELNLSSLELGDSALYFCASSSRGYNEQFFGPGTRLTVL.

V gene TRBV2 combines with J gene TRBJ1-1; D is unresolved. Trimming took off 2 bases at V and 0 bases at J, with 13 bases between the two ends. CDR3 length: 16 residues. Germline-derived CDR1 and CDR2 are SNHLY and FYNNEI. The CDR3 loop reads CASSENEYDMNTEAFF. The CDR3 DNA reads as TGTGCCAGCAGTGAAAACGAATATGACATGAACACTGAAGCTTTCTTT.

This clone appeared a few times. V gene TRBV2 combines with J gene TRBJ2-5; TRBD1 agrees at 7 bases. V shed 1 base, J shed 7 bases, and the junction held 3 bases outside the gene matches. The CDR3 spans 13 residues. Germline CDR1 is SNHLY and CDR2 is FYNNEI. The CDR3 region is CASSEGQGGTQYF. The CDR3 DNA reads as TGTGCCAGCAGTGAAGGACAGGGCGGGACCCAGTACTTC.

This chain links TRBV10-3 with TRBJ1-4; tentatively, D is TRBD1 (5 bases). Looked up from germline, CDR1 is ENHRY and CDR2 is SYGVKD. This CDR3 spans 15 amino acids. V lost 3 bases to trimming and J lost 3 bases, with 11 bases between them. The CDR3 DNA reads TGTGCCATCAGTGATTCGGGGGGTGCTAATGAAAAACTGTTTTTT. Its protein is CAISDSGGANEKLFF.

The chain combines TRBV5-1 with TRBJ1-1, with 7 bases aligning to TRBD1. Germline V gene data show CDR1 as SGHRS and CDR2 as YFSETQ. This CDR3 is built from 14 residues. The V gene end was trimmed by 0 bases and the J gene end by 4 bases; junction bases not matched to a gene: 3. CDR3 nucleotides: TGCGCCAGCAGCTTGGGGACAGGACGCACTGAAGCTTTCTTT. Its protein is CASSLGTGRTEAFF.

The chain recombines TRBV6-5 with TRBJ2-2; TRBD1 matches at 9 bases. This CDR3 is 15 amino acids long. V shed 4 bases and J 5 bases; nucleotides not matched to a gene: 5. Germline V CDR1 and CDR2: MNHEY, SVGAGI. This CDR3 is CASSSGTGLTGELFF. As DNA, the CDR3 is TGTGCCAGCAGTTCCGGGACAGGGTTGACCGGGGAGCTGTTTTTT.

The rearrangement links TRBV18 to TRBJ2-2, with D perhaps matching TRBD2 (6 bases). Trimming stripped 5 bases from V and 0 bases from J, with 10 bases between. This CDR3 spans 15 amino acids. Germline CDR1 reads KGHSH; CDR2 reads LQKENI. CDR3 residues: CASSGGTPNTGELFF. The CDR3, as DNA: TGTGCCAGCTCAGGGGGGACCCCGAACACCGGGGAGCTGTTTTTT.

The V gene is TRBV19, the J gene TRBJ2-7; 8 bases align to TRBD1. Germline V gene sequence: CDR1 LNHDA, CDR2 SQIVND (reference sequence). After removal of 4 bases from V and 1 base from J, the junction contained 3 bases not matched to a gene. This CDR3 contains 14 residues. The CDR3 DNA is TGTGCCAGTAGTACAGGGGGCGCGTCCTACGAGCAGTACTTC. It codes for CASSTGGASYEQYF.

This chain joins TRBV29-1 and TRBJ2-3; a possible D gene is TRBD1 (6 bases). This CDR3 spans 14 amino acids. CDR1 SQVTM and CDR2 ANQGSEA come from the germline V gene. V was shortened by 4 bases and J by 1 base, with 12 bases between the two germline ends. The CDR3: CSVVGAVGTDTQYF. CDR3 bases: TGCAGCGTTGTGGGGGCGGTAGGCACAGATACGCAGTATTTT.

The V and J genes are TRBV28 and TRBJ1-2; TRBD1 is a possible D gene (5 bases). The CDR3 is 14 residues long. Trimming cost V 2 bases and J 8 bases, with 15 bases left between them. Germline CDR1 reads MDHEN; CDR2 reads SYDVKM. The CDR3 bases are TGTGCCAGCAGTTTAAGTAAGGGGAAGAGCGGCTACACCTTC. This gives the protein CASSLSKGKSGYTF.

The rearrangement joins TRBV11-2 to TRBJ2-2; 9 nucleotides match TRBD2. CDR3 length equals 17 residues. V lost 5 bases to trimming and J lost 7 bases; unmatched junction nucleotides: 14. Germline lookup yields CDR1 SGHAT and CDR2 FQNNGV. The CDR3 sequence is CASSLTSGGGAGGELFF. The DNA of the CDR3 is TGTGCCAGCAGCCTCACCTCTGGCGGGGGGGCGGGCGGGGAGCTGTTTTTT. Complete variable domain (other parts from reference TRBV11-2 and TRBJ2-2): EAGVAQSPRYKIIEKRQSVAFWCNPISGHATLYWYQQILGQGPKLLIQFQNNGVVDDSQLPKDRFSAERLKGVDSTLKIQPAKLEDSAVYLCASSLTSGGGAGGELFFGEGSRLTVL.

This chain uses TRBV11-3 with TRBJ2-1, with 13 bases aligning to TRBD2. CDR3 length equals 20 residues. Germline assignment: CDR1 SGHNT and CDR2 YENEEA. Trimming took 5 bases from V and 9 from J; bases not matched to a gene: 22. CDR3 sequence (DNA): TGTGCCAGCAGCCCTGGGACTAGCGGGGATGGGCACAACGGGCATCCTGAGCAGTTCTTC. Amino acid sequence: CASSPGTSGDGHNGHPEQFF.

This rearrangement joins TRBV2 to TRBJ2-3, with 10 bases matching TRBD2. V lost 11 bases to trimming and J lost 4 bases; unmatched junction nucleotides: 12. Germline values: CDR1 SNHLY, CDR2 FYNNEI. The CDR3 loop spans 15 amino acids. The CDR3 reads CARWNRTSGSDTQYF. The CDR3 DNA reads TGTGCCCGCTGGAACAGGACTAGCGGATCAGATACGCAGTATTTT.

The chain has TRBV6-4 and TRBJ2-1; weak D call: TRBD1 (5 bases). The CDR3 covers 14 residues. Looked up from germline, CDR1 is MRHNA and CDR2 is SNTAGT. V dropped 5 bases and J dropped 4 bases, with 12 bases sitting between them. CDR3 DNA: TGTGCCAGCAGTCCCTCGACAGAATACAATGAGCAGTTCTTC. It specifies CASSPSTEYNEQFF.

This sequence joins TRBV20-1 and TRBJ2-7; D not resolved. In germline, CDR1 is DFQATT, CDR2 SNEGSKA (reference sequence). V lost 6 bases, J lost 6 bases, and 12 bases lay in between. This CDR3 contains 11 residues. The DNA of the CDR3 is TGCAGTGCCGCGCCCAAATCCGAGCAGTACTTC. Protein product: CSAAPKSEQYF.

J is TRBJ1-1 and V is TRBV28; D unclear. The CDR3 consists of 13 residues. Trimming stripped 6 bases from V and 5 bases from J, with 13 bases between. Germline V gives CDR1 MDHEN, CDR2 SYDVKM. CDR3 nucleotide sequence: TGTGCCAGCAGCCTAACAAGAGGGACTGAAGCTTTCTTT. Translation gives CASSLTRGTEAFF.

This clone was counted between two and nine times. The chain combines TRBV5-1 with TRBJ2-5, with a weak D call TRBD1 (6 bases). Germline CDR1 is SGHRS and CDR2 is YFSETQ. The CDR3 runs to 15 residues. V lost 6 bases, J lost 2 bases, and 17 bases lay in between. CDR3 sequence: CASTQVGQTQETQYF. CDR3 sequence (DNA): TGCGCCAGCACGCAGGTAGGACAGACACAAGAGACCCAGTACTTC.

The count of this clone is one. CDR3 protein: CASSRLGTGGTGELFF. The CDR3 DNA is TGTGCCAGCTCACGCCTGGGGACAGGTGGAACCGGGGAGCTGTTTTTT. The chain uses TRBV18 and TRBJ2-2; 8 positions match TRBD1. This CDR3 contains 16 residues. V lost 4 bases, J lost 5 bases, and 9 bases stayed unmatched. Germline CDR1 and CDR2: KGHSH and LQKENI.

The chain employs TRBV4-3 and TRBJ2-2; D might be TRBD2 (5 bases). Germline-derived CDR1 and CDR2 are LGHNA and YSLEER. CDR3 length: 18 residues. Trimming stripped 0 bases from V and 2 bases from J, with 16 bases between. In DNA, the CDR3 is TGCGCCAGCAGCCAAGATAGTCGGGGTGCGCGTAACACCGGGGAGCTGTTTTTT. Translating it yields CASSQDSRGARNTGELFF.

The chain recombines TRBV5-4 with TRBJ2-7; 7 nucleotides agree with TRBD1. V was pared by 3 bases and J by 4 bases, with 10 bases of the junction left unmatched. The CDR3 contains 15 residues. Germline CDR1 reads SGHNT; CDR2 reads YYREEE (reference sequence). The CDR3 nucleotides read TGTGCCAGCAGCTCCCAGACAGGGAAGGGGTACGAGCAGTACTTC. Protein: CASSSQTGKGYEQYF.

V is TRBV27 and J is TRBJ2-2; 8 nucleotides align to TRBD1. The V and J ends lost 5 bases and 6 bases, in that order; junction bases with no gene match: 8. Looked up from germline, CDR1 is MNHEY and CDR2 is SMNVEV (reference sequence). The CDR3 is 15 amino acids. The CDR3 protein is CASSRGQGAAGELFF. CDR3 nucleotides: TGTGCCAGCAGTCGGGGGCAGGGGGCGGCCGGGGAGCTGTTTTTT.

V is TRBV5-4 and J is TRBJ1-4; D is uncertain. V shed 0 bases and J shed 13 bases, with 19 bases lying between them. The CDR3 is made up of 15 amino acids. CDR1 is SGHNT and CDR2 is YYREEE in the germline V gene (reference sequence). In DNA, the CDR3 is TGTGCCAGCAGCTTGGATCCGGCAACTACCTACGGACTGTTTTTT. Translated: CASSLDPATTYGLFF.